This TCR beta chain was recovered during a study of OX40 agonist ivuxolimab in advanced cancers. V was cut by 0 bases and J by 1 base, with 8 bases left in between. The germline V gene has CDR1 SGDLS and CDR2 YYNGEE. CDR3 size: 14 residues. Some clones are missing from TCRdb's copy, which holds only in-frame ones; the method was immunoSEQ multiplex PCR. The repertoire holds roughly 120,000 clones, under 95% seen once, with under 0.85% in the top ten. The TCR sequence derives from an adult with an advanced solid tumor such as melanoma, head and neck, liver or kidney cancer. The genes are TRBV9 and TRBJ2-7; D is unresolved. The sequenced sample was CD4+ or CD8+ T cells sorted from blood, obtained in a trial of the OX40 agonist ivuxolimab. DNA for the CDR3: TGTGCCAGCAGCGTAGGGGCAGATTCCTACGAGCAGTACTTC. Translating gives CASSVGADSYEQYF.